Listed below are T cell receptor beta chains from one sample, sequenced in a study of shared clonotypes between healthy human individuals. Sequenced by immunoSEQ multiplex PCR; TCRdb stores in-frame clones only, minus some. The repertoire holds around 700,000 clones, around 92% seen once, with about a quarter in the top ten. Sequencing was performed on naive CD8+ T cells sorted from blood. Source of these receptors: a man younger than 45 in good health. The CDR3 runs from the conserved cysteine through the conserved F or W. Fields, in order: CDR3 protein, CDR3 DNA, V gene, J gene, clone size, D gene. A D gene is named only where the DNA matches it firmly. Clone sizes are given selectively: once, few, many, or a class where the clone is expanded.

CDR3 protein: CASSWAGSRLSDTQYF
CDR3 DNA: TGTGCCAGCAGTTGGGCCGGCTCTCGACTATCAGATACGCAGTATTTT
V gene: TRBV28
J gene: TRBJ2-3
clone size: -
D gene: -

CDR3 protein: CASSVELGPQFF
CDR3 DNA: TGTGCCAGCAGCGTAGAACTCGGCCCCCAGTTCTTC
V gene: TRBV9
J gene: TRBJ2-1
clone size: -
D gene: -

CDR3 protein: CASSQGLATSTDTQYF
CDR3 DNA: TGTGCCAGCAGCCAGGGACTAGCGACTAGCACAGATACGCAGTATTTT
V gene: TRBV4-2
J gene: TRBJ2-3
clone size: -
D gene: TRBD2

CDR3 protein: CASSPDWMGGTDTQYF
CDR3 DNA: TGTGCCAGCAGTCCGGACTGGATGGGAGGCACAGATACGCAGTATTTT
V gene: TRBV28
J gene: TRBJ2-3
clone size: once
D gene: -

CDR3 protein: CASSPLGARSEQYF
CDR3 DNA: TGTGCCAGCAGTCCTTTAGGGGCCCGCTCCGAGCAGTACTTC
V gene: TRBV27
J gene: TRBJ2-7
clone size: -
D gene: -

CDR3 protein: CASSWAEQETQYF
CDR3 DNA: TGTGCCAGCAGTTGGGCAGAACAAGAGACCCAGTACTTC
V gene: TRBV28
J gene: TRBJ2-5
clone size: -
D gene: -

CDR3 protein: CASSYSEGGDEKLFF
CDR3 DNA: TGTGCCAGCAGTTACTCAGAGGGGGGGGATGAAAAACTGTTTTTT
V gene: TRBV6-5
J gene: TRBJ1-4
clone size: -
D gene: -

CDR3 protein: CAWSYTGGWTEAFF
CDR3 DNA: TGTGCCTGGAGTTATACGGGGGGCTGGACTGAAGCTTTCTTT
V gene: TRBV30
J gene: TRBJ1-1
clone size: -
D gene: -

CDR3 protein: CASSLLGQGYEQYF
CDR3 DNA: TGTGCCAGCAGTTTATTGGGACAGGGCTACGAGCAGTACTTC
V gene: TRBV27
J gene: TRBJ2-7
clone size: -
D gene: TRBD1

CDR3 protein: CASSAQTAVGTEAFF
CDR3 DNA: TGTGCCAGCAGCGCCCAAACGGCGGTAGGCACTGAAGCTTTCTTT
V gene: TRBV7-9
J gene: TRBJ1-1
clone size: -
D gene: -

CDR3 protein: CASSQTITSYEQYF
CDR3 DNA: TGTGCCAGCAGCCAAACGATCACCTCCTACGAGCAGTACTTC
V gene: TRBV7-9
J gene: TRBJ2-7
clone size: -
D gene: -

CDR3 protein: CASSGLAGGGLNEQFF
CDR3 DNA: TGTGCCAGCAGCGGACTAGCGGGAGGGGGTCTCAATGAGCAGTTCTTC
V gene: TRBV9
J gene: TRBJ2-1
clone size: -
D gene: TRBD2

CDR3 protein: CASSQAGTHEQYF
CDR3 DNA: TGCGCCAGCAGCCAAGCGGGGACCCACGAGCAGTACTTC
V gene: TRBV4-1
J gene: TRBJ2-7
clone size: -
D gene: -

CDR3 protein: CASSSLLDDEGANVLTF
CDR3 DNA: TGTGCCAGCAGCTCATTATTGGACGACGAGGGGGCCAACGTCCTGACTTTC
V gene: TRBV7-9
J gene: TRBJ2-6
clone size: -
D gene: -

CDR3 protein: CASSPTLAGFTDTQYF
CDR3 DNA: TGTGCCAGCAGCCCCACACTAGCGGGATTCACAGATACGCAGTATTTT
V gene: TRBV7-9
J gene: TRBJ2-3
clone size: -
D gene: TRBD2

CDR3 protein: CASSLKGDIQYF
CDR3 DNA: TGTGCCAGCAGTTTGAAGGGTGACATTCAGTACTTC
V gene: TRBV6-6
J gene: TRBJ2-4
clone size: -
D gene: -

CDR3 protein: CASGLIGTGYGYTF
CDR3 DNA: TGTGCCAGCGGCCTCATTGGGACAGGCTATGGCTACACCTTC
V gene: TRBV27
J gene: TRBJ1-2
clone size: -
D gene: TRBD1

CDR3 protein: CASSLGRDFNYEQYF
CDR3 DNA: TGTGCCAGCAGCTTAGGCCGGGACTTCAACTACGAGCAGTACTTC
V gene: TRBV11-2
J gene: TRBJ2-7
clone size: -
D gene: -

CDR3 protein: CASSYRGNPYNEQFF
CDR3 DNA: TGTGCCAGCAGTTACAGGGGGAACCCATACAATGAGCAGTTCTTC
V gene: TRBV6-5
J gene: TRBJ2-1
clone size: -
D gene: -

CDR3 protein: CSVVYRGGLETQYF
CDR3 DNA: TGCAGCGTTGTGTACAGGGGGGGATTGGAGACCCAGTACTTC
V gene: TRBV29-1
J gene: TRBJ2-5
clone size: once
D gene: -

CDR3 protein: CASSQDPGTGSNEQFF
CDR3 DNA: TGTGCCAGCAGCCAAGATCCAGGGACAGGGTCCAATGAGCAGTTCTTC
V gene: TRBV4-2
J gene: TRBJ2-1
clone size: -
D gene: TRBD1

CDR3 protein: CAWSVDRPYEQYF
CDR3 DNA: TGTGCCTGGAGTGTAGATCGTCCCTACGAGCAGTACTTC
V gene: TRBV30
J gene: TRBJ2-7
clone size: -
D gene: -

CDR3 protein: CASRSEYGPPGELFF
CDR3 DNA: TGTGCCAGCAGGTCCGAGTATGGCCCTCCCGGGGAGCTGTTTTTT
V gene: TRBV7-9
J gene: TRBJ2-2
clone size: -
D gene: -

CDR3 protein: CASSLGLAGNNEQFF
CDR3 DNA: TGCGCCAGCAGCCTAGGTCTAGCGGGTAACAATGAGCAGTTCTTC
V gene: TRBV5-1
J gene: TRBJ2-1
clone size: -
D gene: TRBD2

CDR3 protein: CASSPKSGMYTEAFF
CDR3 DNA: TGTGCCAGCTCACCTAAGTCAGGGATGTACACTGAAGCTTTCTTT
V gene: TRBV18
J gene: TRBJ1-1
clone size: -
D gene: -

CDR3 protein: CASSEVAGGSDTQYF
CDR3 DNA: TGCGCCAGTTCCGAAGTGGCGGGAGGGTCGGATACGCAGTATTTT
V gene: TRBV10-2
J gene: TRBJ2-3
clone size: -
D gene: TRBD2

CDR3 protein: CASSTGTTYEQYF
CDR3 DNA: TGTGCCAGCAGTACCGGGACGACCTACGAGCAGTACTTC
V gene: TRBV6-5
J gene: TRBJ2-7
clone size: -
D gene: -

CDR3 protein: CASYSDEGNEQFF
CDR3 DNA: TGTGCCAGCTATTCAGACGAAGGTAATGAGCAGTTCTTC
V gene: TRBV28
J gene: TRBJ2-1
clone size: -
D gene: -

CDR3 protein: CASSRFLSDRISYNEQFF
CDR3 DNA: TGTGCCAGCAGCCGCTTCCTCTCGGACAGGATCTCCTACAATGAGCAGTTCTTC
V gene: TRBV7-9
J gene: TRBJ2-1
clone size: once
D gene: TRBD1